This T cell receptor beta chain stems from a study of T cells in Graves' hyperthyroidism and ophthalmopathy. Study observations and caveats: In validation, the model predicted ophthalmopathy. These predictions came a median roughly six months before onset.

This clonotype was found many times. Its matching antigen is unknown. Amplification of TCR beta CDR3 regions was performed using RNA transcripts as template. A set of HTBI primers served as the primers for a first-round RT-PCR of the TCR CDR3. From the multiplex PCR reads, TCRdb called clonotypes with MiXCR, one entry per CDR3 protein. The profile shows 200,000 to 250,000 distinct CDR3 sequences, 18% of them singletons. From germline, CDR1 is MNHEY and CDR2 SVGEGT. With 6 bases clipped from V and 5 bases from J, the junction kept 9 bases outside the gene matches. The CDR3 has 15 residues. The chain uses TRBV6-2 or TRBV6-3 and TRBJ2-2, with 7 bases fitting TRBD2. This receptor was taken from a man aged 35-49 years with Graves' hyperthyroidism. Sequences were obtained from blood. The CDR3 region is CASRYQRGGTGELFF. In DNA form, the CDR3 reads TGTGCCAGCAGATATCAGCGGGGAGGGACCGGGGAGCTGTTTTTT.